What follows are 32 T cell receptor beta chains derived from one specimen sequenced in a study of cytomegalovirus exposure and HLA in healthy donors. Libraries were prepared by immunoSEQ multiplex PCR; TCRdb keeps only in-frame clonotypes and omits some of them. The sample holds 95,000 to 150,000 clones, approximately 90% seen once. The specimen was PBMCs. The receptors originated from a woman between 18 and 29 years old in good health and CMV-seropositive.

The chain recombines TRBV6-4 with TRBJ2-3; 9 bases map to TRBD2. The CDR3 is made up of 14 amino acids. The germline gives CDR1 MRHNA, CDR2 SNTAGT. Unmatched junction bases numbered 3, after V lost 3 bases and J lost 5 bases. The CDR3 sequence is CASSDAGGQDTQYF. The DNA of the CDR3 is TGTGCCAGCAGTGATGCGGGAGGGCAAGATACGCAGTATTTT.

The chain links TRBV19 to TRBJ2-7; D call uncertain. CDR1 and CDR2 from the germline V gene are LNHDA and SQIVND (reference sequence). This CDR3 has 13 residues. Between the trimmed V and J ends, which lost 4 bases and 1 base, there was a span of 8 bases. This CDR3 reads CASSNRVSYEQYF. Here the CDR3 DNA reads TGTGCCAGTAGTAACCGGGTTTCCTACGAGCAGTACTTC.

This sequence joins TRBV6-5 and TRBJ1-6; D is possibly TRBD1 (6 bases). Trimming cost V 5 bases and J 9 bases, with 14 bases left between them. The CDR3 extends over 14 amino acids. Per germline, CDR1 MNHEY and CDR2 SVGAGI. CDR3 loop: CASSTDRRGSPLHF. Written as DNA, the CDR3 is TGTGCCAGCAGTACCGACAGGCGAGGTTCACCCCTCCACTTT.

This sequence joins TRBV6-1 and TRBJ2-7; D ambiguous. The CDR3 has 12 amino acids. Trimming took off 7 bases at V and 5 bases at J, with 12 bases between the two ends. Germline V gene data show CDR1 as MNHNS and CDR2 as SASEGT. The CDR3 DNA reads TGTGCCAGCAATCAAGGAGTCCACGAGCAGTACTTC. Amino acids: CASNQGVHEQYF.

The sample holds one count of this clone. The chain carries TRBV30 and TRBJ1-1; tentatively, D is TRBD1 (6 bases). The CDR3 is made up of 14 amino acids. The germline V gene has CDR1 GTSNPN and CDR2 SVGIG (reference sequence). V was trimmed by 6 bases and J by 4 bases, leaving 18 bases between them. CDR3 residues: CACWGPWGGTEAFF. In DNA form, the CDR3 reads TGTGCCTGTTGGGGGCCTTGGGGGGGCACTGAAGCTTTCTTT.

The rearrangement links TRBV18 to TRBJ2-7, with 9 bases lining up with TRBD1. Trimming cost V 2 bases and J 3 bases; bases outside gene matches: 8. Per germline, CDR1 KGHSH and CDR2 LQKENI. The CDR3 consists of 16 residues. The CDR3 DNA is TGTGCCAGCTCACCAAGTCAGACAGGGGGTCTCTACGAGCAGTACTTC. Protein product: CASSPSQTGGLYEQYF.

The chain has TRBV2 and TRBJ2-2; D might be TRBD2 (6 bases). Germline V CDR1 and CDR2: SNHLY, FYNNEI. The length of the CDR3 is 14 residues. V lost 10 bases, J lost 5 bases, and 17 bases lay in between. CDR3 sequence: CAIRGAGGTGELFF. CDR3 nucleotide sequence: TGTGCCATCCGCGGGGCAGGAGGGACCGGGGAGCTGTTTTTT. Together with reference TRBV2 and TRBJ2-2, the CDR3 gives the full variable domain: EPEVTQTPSHQVTQMGQEVILRCVPISNHLYFYWYRQILGQKVEFLVSFYNNEISEKSEIFDDQFSVERPDGSNFTLKIRSTKLEDSAMYFCAIRGAGGTGELFFGEGSRLTVL.

This clone appeared many times. This sequence joins TRBV29-1 and TRBJ2-1, with D unresolved. V was pared by 4 bases and J by 0 bases, with 10 bases between. Germline CDR1 SQVTM, CDR2 ANQGSEA. The CDR3 is made up of 14 amino acids. The CDR3 DNA follows: TGCAGCGTTGCAGGCCAGAGCTCCTACAATGAGCAGTTCTTC. Translated, it gives CSVAGQSSYNEQFF.

The chain is built from TRBV7-2 and TRBJ1-1; D possibly corresponds to TRBD1 (5 bases). Germline assignment: CDR1 SGHTA and CDR2 FQGNSA. This CDR3 has 14 amino acids. Trimming took 5 bases from V and 5 from J, leaving 15 bases between them. For the CDR3, the DNA is TGTGCCAGCAGCCCGGAGGGGAGGGGTACTGAAGCTTTCTTT. Residues: CASSPEGRGTEAFF.

The chain combines TRBV27 with TRBJ1-6; 10 bases are a match to TRBD1. The J segment lost 4 bases and the V segment lost 0 bases, leaving 3 bases of the junction unmatched. The CDR3 extends over 17 amino acids. Per the germline V gene, CDR1 is MNHEY and CDR2 is SMNVEV (reference sequence). The CDR3 DNA is TGTGCCAGCAGTTTATCGGGGGACAGGGGATATAATTCACCCCTCCACTTT. This encodes CASSLSGDRGYNSPLHF.

CDR3 bases: TGTGCCAGCAGCCTCACCGGGACTAGCTCCTACAATGAGCAGTTCTTC. Its protein product is CASSLTGTSSYNEQFF. The rearrangement links TRBV11-2 to TRBJ2-1; 8 bases match TRBD2. J gave up 0 bases and V 5 bases, and 6 bases lay outside the gene matches. CDR1 SGHAT and CDR2 FQNNGV come from the germline V gene. There are 16 residues in the CDR3.

The gene calls are TRBV5-8 and TRBJ1-1, with unresolved D. The germline V and J ends were trimmed by 4 bases and 6 bases, with 10 bases remaining between them. The CDR3 loop spans 12 amino acids. Germline values: CDR1 SGHTS, CDR2 YDEGEE. The CDR3 loop reads CASSHRHSEAFF. For the CDR3, the DNA is TGTGCCAGCAGCCACCGACATTCTGAAGCTTTCTTT.

The V call is TRBV7-9, the J call TRBJ1-5; 10 bases map to TRBD1. The CDR3 has 17 residues. Germline CDR1 and CDR2: SEHNR and FQNEAQ (reference sequence). Trimming at V came to 5 bases and at J to 6 bases, leaving 13 bases not matched to a gene. The CDR3 reads CASSQPRDRGHTQPQHF. In DNA form, the CDR3 reads TGTGCCAGCAGCCAACCCCGTGACAGGGGGCACACTCAGCCCCAGCATTTT. Supplemented by reference TRBV7-9 and TRBJ1-5, the full variable domain reads DTGVSQNPRHKITKRGQNVTFRCDPISEHNRLYWYRQTLGQGPEFLTYFQNEAQLEKSRLLSDRFSAERPKGSFSTLEIQRTEQGDSAMYLCASSQPRDRGHTQPQHFGDGTRLSIL.

V usage is TRBV5-6 and J usage is TRBJ1-5; D is undetermined. Trimming removed 2 bases at V and 6 bases at J, with 6 bases between. Germline CDR1 and CDR2: SGHDT and YYEEEE. The CDR3 loop spans 12 amino acids. The CDR3 loop is CASSLGSQPQHF. The CDR3 bases are TGTGCCAGCAGCTTAGGGAGTCAGCCCCAGCATTTT.

The rearrangement joins TRBV12-5 to TRBJ2-1; 14 nucleotides align to TRBD2. This CDR3 comprises 17 residues. Germline V CDR1 and CDR2: LGHNT, FRNRAP. The V and J ends lost 3 bases and 7 bases, in that order; junction bases with no gene match: 8. As DNA, the CDR3 is TGTGCTAGTGGTTTTGGGACTAGCGGGAGCGGTGGGAATGAGCAGTTCTTC. Amino acid sequence: CASGFGTSGSGGNEQFF.

V usage is TRBV4-3 and J usage is TRBJ2-7; 10 positions agree with TRBD1. CDR1 LGHNA and CDR2 YSLEER come from the germline V gene. CDR3 length: 15 residues. Trimming at V came to 4 bases and at J to 4 bases, leaving 7 bases not matched to a gene. CDR3 residues: CASSRTTGGSYEQYF. CDR3 bases: TGCGCCAGCAGCCGAACGACAGGGGGCTCTTACGAGCAGTACTTC.

The CDR3 DNA sequence: TGTGCCAGCAGCGTTCAAACAGGAGATCAGCCCCAGCATTTT. Protein: CASSVQTGDQPQHF. The genes are TRBV9 and TRBJ1-5; perhaps TRBD1 as D (5 bases). Germline loops: CDR1 SGDLS, CDR2 YYNGEE. CDR3 size: 14 residues. Trimming shortened V by 2 bases and J by 5 bases, and 11 bases separated the two germline ends.

The V gene is TRBV27, the J gene TRBJ2-1; TRBD2 aligns across 8 bases. The J segment lost 0 bases and the V segment lost 5 bases, leaving 12 bases of the junction unmatched. Germline V gives CDR1 MNHEY, CDR2 SMNVEV (reference sequence). The CDR3 is 18 amino acids. The CDR3: CASSLQPLAGSSYNEQFF. Here the CDR3 DNA reads TGTGCCAGCAGTCTCCAGCCCCTAGCGGGTAGCTCCTACAATGAGCAGTTCTTC.

The CDR3 sequence is CASSFLYRPGELFF. The CDR3 DNA is TGTGCCAGCAGCTTTCTTTATCGTCCCGGGGAGCTGTTTTTT. The chain employs TRBV13 and TRBJ2-2; D is unresolved. Germline V CDR1 and CDR2: PRHDT, FYEKMQ (reference sequence). The length of the CDR3 is 14 residues. The V end was cut by 3 bases, the J end by 6 bases, with 11 bases between.

The genes are TRBV6-5 and TRBJ1-1; D is unclear. The CDR3 length is 13 residues. Germline V lookup: CDR1 MNHEY, CDR2 SVGAGI. V lost 6 bases, J lost 1 base, and 9 bases lay in between. CDR3 in amino acids: CASRVQANTEAFF. The CDR3 region has the DNA TGTGCCAGCAGGGTCCAGGCGAACACTGAAGCTTTCTTT.

V is TRBV19 and J is TRBJ2-7; the match to TRBD1 covers 10 bases. V gave up 4 bases and J gave up 5 bases; unmatched junction bases: 5. Germline V lookup: CDR1 LNHDA, CDR2 SQIVND (reference sequence). This CDR3 has 14 residues. DNA for the CDR3: TGTGCCAGTAGTACGACGACAGGGGGCCACGAGCAGTACTTC. It encodes CASSTTTGGHEQYF.

This chain links TRBV15 with TRBJ2-1; 13 nucleotides agree with TRBD2. The CDR3 sequence is 17 residues long. Germline V CDR1 and CDR2: LNHNV, YYDKDF (reference sequence). J lost 8 bases, V lost 2 bases, and 9 bases had no gene match. CDR3 bases: TGTGCCACCAGCAGAATTACTACTAGCGGGGGGGCCGATGAGCAGTTCTTC. The encoded protein is CATSRITTSGGADEQFF.

This rearrangement joins TRBV11-2 to TRBJ1-4, with no clear D. CDR1 is SGHAT, CDR2 FQNNGV, per germline. V was clipped by 2 bases and J by 7 bases, with 5 bases between them. The CDR3 runs 12 residues. The CDR3 sequence is CASSLRGEKLFF. In DNA, the CDR3 is TGTGCCAGCAGCTTACGAGGTGAAAAACTGTTTTTT.

The chain employs TRBV6-1 and TRBJ1-4; tentative D call: TRBD1 (6 bases). V was shortened by 9 bases and J by 8 bases, with 19 bases between the two germline ends. The CDR3 covers 14 residues. The V gene's germline CDR1 is MNHNS and CDR2 SASEGT. CDR3 loop: CASLQQGPREKLFF. CDR3 nucleotides: TGTGCCAGTCTACAACAGGGCCCTAGGGAAAAACTGTTTTTT.

The gene calls are TRBV19 and TRBJ1-4, with D possibly TRBD1 on 6 matching bases. The CDR3 is 16 residues long. V gave up 3 bases and J gave up 0 bases, with 11 bases separating them. Germline V lookup: CDR1 LNHDA, CDR2 SQIVND (reference sequence). The chain's CDR3 is CASSMDRSATNEKLFF. Here the CDR3 DNA reads TGTGCCAGTAGTATGGACAGATCTGCAACTAATGAAAAACTGTTTTTT.

The chain carries TRBV5-6 and TRBJ2-1; TRBD2 matches 8 bases. CDR1 SGHDT and CDR2 YYEEEE come from the germline V gene. Trimming took 4 bases from V and 9 from J; bases not matched to a gene: 12. The CDR3 runs 15 residues. CDR3 nucleotide sequence: TGTGCCAGCAGCCCCTCGCCCCAAGCGGGAGTTGAGCAGTTCTTC. Residues: CASSPSPQAGVEQFF.

This clone was seen once. The chain uses TRBV6-5 and TRBJ1-1; D unresolved. Germline V gene sequence: CDR1 MNHEY, CDR2 SVGAGI. The CDR3 loop spans 12 amino acids. Trimming removed 5 bases from V and 5 bases from J, with 9 bases in between. The DNA for the CDR3 is TGTGCCAGCAGTCCCCGGAGGACTGAAGCTTTCTTT. This translates into CASSPRRTEAFF.

The chain couples TRBV30 to TRBJ1-5; a weak D match, TRBD1 (6 bases). CDR1 is GTSNPN, CDR2 SVGIG, per germline (reference sequence). The ends were cut back, 3 bases at V and 4 bases at J, with 19 bases in the middle. The CDR3 runs 16 residues. The CDR3 spells CAWSTKYYRVNQPQHF. CDR3 coding DNA: TGTGCCTGGAGCACCAAATACTACAGGGTTAATCAGCCCCAGCATTTT.

V gene TRBV14 combines with J gene TRBJ2-2; TRBD2 matches at 9 bases. This CDR3 region has 15 residues. The trim removed 4 bases at V and 6 bases at J, leaving 6 bases unmatched. The germline CDR1 and CDR2 sequences are SGHDN and FVKESK. CDR3 coding DNA: TGTGCCAGCAGCCCCGTCAGCGGGGGGCCCGGGGAGCTGTTTTTT. Translating it yields CASSPVSGGPGELFF.

The CDR3 coding sequence is TGTGCCAGCAGCTCGGACCGGGACTTCTCCTACGAGCAGTACTTC. Translated: CASSSDRDFSYEQYF. This rearrangement joins TRBV5-4 to TRBJ2-7, with D possibly matching TRBD2 (6 bases). Germline loops: CDR1 SGHNT, CDR2 YYREEE (reference sequence). Trimming took 3 bases from V and 0 from J, leaving 13 bases between them. This CDR3 contains 15 residues.

The rearrangement uses TRBV5-6 and TRBJ2-7, with D perhaps matching TRBD1 (6 bases). This CDR3 has 13 residues. Germline assignment: CDR1 SGHDT and CDR2 YYEEEE. The V end was cut by 2 bases, the J end by 3 bases, with 9 bases between. This chain's CDR3 is CASSFGQNYEQYF. DNA of the CDR3: TGTGCCAGCAGCTTCGGACAGAACTACGAGCAGTACTTC.

Concerning this clone itself: Other DNA sequences within the sample encode an identical CDR3. The chain uses TRBV7-9 and TRBJ1-1; TRBD1 is a possible D gene (5 bases). Germline-derived CDR1 and CDR2 are SEHNR and FQNEAQ (reference sequence). CDR3 size: 13 residues. With 6 bases removed from V and 2 bases from J, the gap between germline ends came to 10 bases. The DNA for the CDR3 is TGTGCCAGCAGTCGGGGGGGAAACACTGAAGCTTTCTTT. It codes for CASSRGGNTEAFF.